These 31 T cell receptor beta chains were all obtained from the same sample, sequenced in a study of T and B cells in COVID-19 patients. BIOMED2 TRB-A/B primer pools were used in multiplex TRB PCR. In TCRdb, the multiplex PCR reads were re-called with MiXCR into one record per CDR3 protein. The sample holds approximately 3,000 distinct CDR3 sequences; 20% to 30% are singletons and the top ten take more than 25%. Blood genomic DNA input for TRB amplification was about 240-550 ng. Material for sequencing was blood. These receptors were collected from a human donor with active COVID-19.

The CDR3 sequence: CASTRQQETQYF. The CDR3 nucleotides read TGTGCCAGTACCCGACAGCAAGAGACCCAGTACTTC. The J gene is TRBJ2-5, the V gene TRBV19; a possible D gene is TRBD1 (5 bases). Germline V gene data show CDR1 as LNHDA and CDR2 as SQIVND (reference sequence). The CDR3 has 12 residues. V lost 7 bases and J lost 2, with 8 bases in between.

The rearrangement links TRBV5-1 to TRBJ2-1; no firm D call. Germline V CDR1 and CDR2: SGHRS, YFSETQ. CDR3 length equals 15 residues. V was shortened by 0 bases and J by 0 bases, with 7 bases between the two germline ends. The DNA of the CDR3 is TGCGCCAGCAGCTTGGTTGTCGGCTCCTACAATGAGCAGTTCTTC. It translates to CASSLVVGSYNEQFF. Full variable domain (remainder filled in from reference TRBV5-1 and TRBJ2-1): KAGVTQTPRYLIKTRGQQVTLSCSPISGHRSVSWYQQTPGQGLQFLFEYFSETQRNKGNFPGRFSGRQFSNSRSEMNVSTLELGDSALYLCASSLVVGSYNEQFFGPGTRLTVL.

J is TRBJ1-2 and V is TRBV27; TRBD1 matches 7 bases. In germline, CDR1 is MNHEY, CDR2 SMNVEV (reference sequence). This CDR3 is built from 18 residues. Trimming cost V 1 base and J 0 bases; bases outside gene matches: 11. CDR3 sequence (DNA): TGTGCCAGCAGTTTATACCCCAGGGGGACGAGGCCTAACTATGGCTACACCTTC. The encoded protein is CASSLYPRGTRPNYGYTF.

V usage is TRBV19 and J usage is TRBJ1-6; no firm D call. The CDR3 extends over 13 amino acids. Between the trimmed V and J ends, which lost 2 bases and 13 bases, there was a span of 12 bases. Per germline, CDR1 LNHDA and CDR2 SQIVND (reference sequence). In DNA form, the CDR3 reads TGTGCCAGTAGTATAAAGCCGCCGTCGCCCCTCCACTTT. Residues: CASSIKPPSPLHF. Full variable domain (outside the CDR3, taken from reference TRBV19 and TRBJ1-6): DGGITQSPKYLFRKEGQNVTLSCEQNLNHDAMYWYRQDPGQGLRLIYYSQIVNDFQKGDIAEGYSVSREKKESFPLTVTSAQKNPTAFYLCASSIKPPSPLHFGNGTRLTVT.

The rearrangement links TRBV5-1 to TRBJ2-2, with 8 bases that match TRBD2. This CDR3 has 15 amino acids. Trimming at V came to 1 base and at J to 5 bases, leaving 4 bases not matched to a gene. The germline V gene has CDR1 SGHRS and CDR2 YFSETQ. CDR3 sequence: CASSLSAGATGELFF. For the CDR3, the DNA is TGCGCCAGCAGCTTGTCAGCGGGGGCAACCGGGGAGCTGTTTTTT.

The chain employs TRBV5-4 and TRBJ1-1; D is unresolved. The CDR3 totals 13 residues. In germline, CDR1 is SGHNT, CDR2 YYREEE (reference sequence). The V end was cut by 0 bases, the J end by 3 bases, with 6 bases between. CDR3 sequence reads: CASSLVPDTEAFF. As DNA, the CDR3 is TGTGCCAGCAGCTTGGTGCCGGACACTGAAGCTTTCTTT.

By share, this clonotype ranks as medium-sized. V and J are TRBV12-3 or TRBV12-4 and TRBJ1-5; D is uncertain. The CDR3 length is 13 residues. V shed 1 base and J shed 5 bases, with 6 bases lying between them. The CDR3: CASSLGVYQPQHF. CDR3 nucleotides: TGTGCCAGCAGTTTAGGGGTTTATCAGCCCCAGCATTTT.

The chain links TRBV2 to TRBJ2-2; 8 nucleotides align to TRBD2. Germline values: CDR1 SNHLY, CDR2 FYNNEI. CDR3 size: 17 residues. The trim removed 6 bases at V and 7 bases at J, leaving 16 bases unmatched. The CDR3 nucleotides are TGTGCCAGCAGCCCCGGGGGGGGCGGTATTCGAATCGGGGAGCTGTTTTTT. Translation: CASSPGGGGIRIGELFF.

This clonotype is categorized as large. V usage is TRBV19 and J usage is TRBJ1-6; 7 bases agree with TRBD1. Germline CDR1 reads LNHDA; CDR2 reads SQIVND (reference sequence). Germline trimming cut 4 bases from V and 7 bases from J; bases unmatched to any gene: 10. The CDR3 has 16 residues. The CDR3 spells CASSTQRTGGNSPLHF. The CDR3 DNA reads as TGTGCCAGTAGTACCCAGAGGACAGGTGGAAATTCACCCCTCCACTTT.

This clonotype was observed many times. This chain joins TRBV10-1 and TRBJ2-3, with no clear D. The length of the CDR3 is 12 residues. The germline gives CDR1 WNHNN, CDR2 SYGVQD (reference sequence). V shed 4 bases and J shed 2 bases, with 4 bases lying between them. CDR3 coding DNA: TGCGCCAGCAGTGCCCCCACAGATACGCAGTATTTT. Residues: CASSAPTDTQYF.

This clonotype ranks as medium-sized. The rearrangement joins TRBV5-1 to TRBJ2-3, with D uncertain. This CDR3 spans 11 amino acids. Per germline, CDR1 SGHRS and CDR2 YFSETQ. With 4 bases removed from V and 6 bases from J, the gap between germline ends came to 6 bases. CDR3 in DNA: TGCGCCAGCAGCCTTCTGGATACGCAGTATTTT. It yields the protein CASSLLDTQYF. Together with reference TRBV5-1 and TRBJ2-3, the CDR3 gives the full variable domain: KAGVTQTPRYLIKTRGQQVTLSCSPISGHRSVSWYQQTPGQGLQFLFEYFSETQRNKGNFPGRFSGRQFSNSRSEMNVSTLELGDSALYLCASSLLDTQYFGPGTRLTVL.

In its sample, this clonotype ranks as medium-sized. The chain has TRBV6-1 and TRBJ1-2; 7 bases line up with TRBD1. The V gene's germline CDR1 is MNHNS and CDR2 SASEGT. This CDR3 contains 14 residues. V shed 6 bases and J 0 bases; nucleotides not matched to a gene: 4. The CDR3 loop reads CASSIGQANYGYTF. CDR3 nucleotide sequence: TGTGCCAGCAGCATAGGACAGGCTAACTATGGCTACACCTTC.

The chain joins TRBV29-1 to TRBJ2-1; D perhaps matches TRBD1 (7 bases). Trimming stripped 7 bases from V and 0 bases from J, with 16 bases between. Germline CDR1 and CDR2: SQVTM and ANQGSEA. The CDR3 spans 15 residues. The CDR3 bases are TGCAGCGCTGGAGGGACAGCGAGCTCCTACAATGAGCAGTTCTTC. This sequence encodes CSAGGTASSYNEQFF.

This clonotype turned up a few times. This chain connects TRBV10-3 to TRBJ1-3, with 7 bases lining up with TRBD1. The ends lost 10 bases at V and 0 bases at J; junction bases unmatched: 6. The CDR3 is 14 amino acids. CDR1 and CDR2 (germline): ENHRY, SYGVKD. In DNA, the CDR3 is TGTGCCACAGGACAGGCGAACTCTGGAAACACCATATATTTT. It translates to CATGQANSGNTIYF.

V usage is TRBV11-3 and J usage is TRBJ2-1; the D gene is possibly TRBD1 (5 bases). This CDR3 is built from 14 residues. The V end was cut by 2 bases, the J end by 3 bases, with 8 bases between. Per germline, CDR1 SGHNT and CDR2 YENEEA. The CDR3 reads CASSLQGYYNEQFF. The DNA of the CDR3 is TGTGCCAGCAGCTTACAGGGCTACTACAATGAGCAGTTCTTC.

This clonotype is medium-sized by share. V usage is TRBV30 and J usage is TRBJ1-1; possible D gene TRBD1, 6 bases. The V end was cut by 5 bases, the J end by 5 bases, with 18 bases between. The germline V gene encodes CDR1 GTSNPN and CDR2 SVGIG (reference sequence). The CDR3 runs 14 residues. The CDR3 region is CAWGRERGETEAFF. As DNA, the CDR3 is TGTGCCTGGGGTCGGGAGAGGGGGGAAACTGAAGCTTTCTTT.

The table lists this clonotype with a few counts. This chain joins TRBV30 and TRBJ1-5, with 7 nucleotides matching TRBD1. This CDR3 region has 15 residues. V dropped 4 bases and J dropped 1; count of bases not matched to a gene: 7. The germline CDR1 and CDR2 sequences are GTSNPN and SVGIG (reference sequence). The CDR3 bases are TGTGCCTGGACCTCTCAGGGGGGGAGCAATCAGCCCCAGCATTTT. It specifies CAWTSQGGSNQPQHF.

The chain joins TRBV27 to TRBJ2-1; D tentatively fits TRBD1 or TRBD2 (7 bases each). This CDR3 has 14 amino acids. Germline V gives CDR1 MNHEY, CDR2 SMNVEV (reference sequence). V lost 3 bases and J lost 4, with 10 bases in between. CDR3 loop: CASSFQGGYNEQFF. DNA of the CDR3: TGTGCCAGCAGTTTCCAGGGGGGGTACAATGAGCAGTTCTTC.

By its share, this clonotype is medium-sized. The chain combines TRBV5-1 with TRBJ2-3, with 7 bases lining up with TRBD1. Germline V gene sequence: CDR1 SGHRS, CDR2 YFSETQ. The CDR3 runs 14 residues. The junction had 2 bases not matched to a gene; V was cut back by 4 bases and J by 0 bases. The CDR3 DNA is TGCGCCAGCAGCGGACAGGATAGCACAGATACGCAGTATTTT. It specifies CASSGQDSTDTQYF.

This clonotype counts as medium-sized. The chain uses TRBV15 and TRBJ2-7; 7 bases map to TRBD2. The CDR3 has 17 residues. Trimming cost V 0 bases and J 0 bases; bases outside gene matches: 8. CDR1 and CDR2 from the germline V gene are LNHNV and YYDKDF (reference sequence). In DNA form, the CDR3 reads TGTGCCACCAGCAGAGATAAGCGGGGAGGAAGCTCCTACGAGCAGTACTTC. As protein: CATSRDKRGGSSYEQYF.

The chain uses TRBV10-3 and TRBJ1-1, with TRBD1 identical over 12 bases. The CDR3 consists of 17 residues. Looked up from germline, CDR1 is ENHRY and CDR2 is SYGVKD. V was clipped by 0 bases and J by 5 bases; unmatched bases: 7. CDR3 sequence: CAISESTGQGAGTEAFF. DNA for the CDR3: TGTGCCATCAGTGAGTCAACGGGACAGGGGGCAGGTACTGAAGCTTTCTTT.

This clonotype qualifies as medium-sized. J is TRBJ1-2 and V is TRBV18; no clear D. The CDR3 totals 14 residues. The germline V gene has CDR1 KGHSH and CDR2 LQKENI. V was trimmed by 1 base and J by 4 bases, leaving 10 bases between them. The CDR3 DNA is TGTGCCAGCTCACCACAGGGTGGCGGCTATGGCTACACCTTC. As protein: CASSPQGGGYGYTF.

This clonotype was observed a few times. The CDR3, as DNA: TGCAGTGCTACGTTACCAGGACAGGGAGTCCATCAGCCCCAGCATTTT. Its protein is CSATLPGQGVHQPQHF. This rearrangement joins TRBV20-1 to TRBJ1-5; 8 bases are shared with TRBD1. V dropped 4 bases and J dropped 5; count of bases not matched to a gene: 13. CDR3 length equals 16 residues. Looked up from germline, CDR1 is DFQATT and CDR2 is SNEGSKA (reference sequence).

This chain joins TRBV7-9 and TRBJ1-1; TRBD1 is a possible D gene (6 bases). Germline CDR1 SEHNR, CDR2 FQNEAQ (reference sequence). CDR3 size: 13 residues. V was cut by 3 bases and J by 4 bases, with 9 bases left in between. CDR3 in DNA: TGTGCCAGCAGCTTGGGGGCATTCACTGAAGCTTTCTTT. Protein: CASSLGAFTEAFF.

A few counts support this clonotype. The chain combines TRBV20-1 with TRBJ2-5; D is tentatively TRBD1 or TRBD2 (5 bases each). Germline CDR1 and CDR2: DFQATT and SNEGSKA (reference sequence). The CDR3 has 12 amino acids. The V and J ends lost 6 bases and 5 bases respectively, with 13 bases between them. The CDR3 is CSAPRGVETQYF. DNA for the CDR3: TGCAGTGCGCCGAGGGGCGTTGAGACCCAGTACTTC.

There are many counts of this clonotype. The genes are TRBV6-1 and TRBJ1-4; the match to TRBD1 covers 7 bases. The germline gives CDR1 MNHNS, CDR2 SASEGT. This CDR3 is 16 amino acids long. The V segment lost 3 bases and the J segment 7 bases; nucleotides outside the gene matches: 11. CDR3 DNA sequence: TGTGCCAGCAGTGACCCGATGACAGGGAGGAGTGAAAAACTGTTTTTT. Translated: CASSDPMTGRSEKLFF.

This clonotype is medium-sized (0.01 to 0.1%) by share. The rearrangement joins TRBV5-1 to TRBJ2-6; D is perhaps TRBD1 (5 bases). Germline CDR1 and CDR2: SGHRS and YFSETQ. V shed 2 bases and J shed 3 bases, with 15 bases lying between them. CDR3 size: 17 residues. CDR3 sequence (DNA): TGCGCCAGCAGCTTCCGACCTCCTAGGGGTGGGGCCAACGTCCTGACTTTC. Translation gives CASSFRPPRGGANVLTF. Full variable domain (remainder filled in from reference TRBV5-1 and TRBJ2-6): KAGVTQTPRYLIKTRGQQVTLSCSPISGHRSVSWYQQTPGQGLQFLFEYFSETQRNKGNFPGRFSGRQFSNSRSEMNVSTLELGDSALYLCASSFRPPRGGANVLTFGAGSRLTVL.

This clonotype was counted ten times or more. The chain combines TRBV5-4 with TRBJ1-5, with a weak D call TRBD1 (5 bases). CDR3 length: 17 residues. V lost 0 bases and J 0 bases, leaving 13 bases between the germline ends. Germline-derived CDR1 and CDR2 are SGHNT and YYREEE (reference sequence). CDR3 residues: CASSLGGGRISNQPQHF. Here the CDR3 DNA reads TGTGCCAGCAGCTTGGGGGGGGGGAGGATTAGCAATCAGCCCCAGCATTTT.

The sample holds a few counts of this clonotype. The chain employs TRBV6-4 and TRBJ1-5, with D possibly TRBD1 on 5 matching bases. The CDR3 extends over 16 amino acids. CDR1 and CDR2 from the germline V gene are MRHNA and SNTAGT. Trimming left V 1 base short and J 4 bases short, with 14 bases between. The CDR3 loop is CASSDFCREGNQPQHF. CDR3 nucleotide sequence: TGTGCCAGCAGTGACTTCTGCAGGGAAGGAAATCAGCCCCAGCATTTT.

The chain has TRBV5-1 and TRBJ2-1, with TRBD2 matching 9 bases. V trimming: 4 bases; J trimming: 4 bases; junction bases outside the gene matches: 6. Germline CDR1 SGHRS, CDR2 YFSETQ. The CDR3 is made up of 15 amino acids. CDR3 in DNA: TGCGCCAGCAGCCCTAATAGCGGGGGATACAATGAGCAGTTCTTC. Encoded protein: CASSPNSGGYNEQFF.

This chain connects TRBV19 to TRBJ1-4; TRBD1 matches at 7 bases. The length of the CDR3 is 13 residues. CDR1 is LNHDA and CDR2 is SQIVND in the germline V gene (reference sequence). The V and J ends lost 7 bases and 6 bases, in that order; junction bases with no gene match: 5. Written as DNA, the CDR3 is TGTGCCAGTACCCGACAGGGATATGAAAAACTGTTTTTT. Its translation is CASTRQGYEKLFF. Complete variable domain (other parts from reference TRBV19 and TRBJ1-4): DGGITQSPKYLFRKEGQNVTLSCEQNLNHDAMYWYRQDPGQGLRLIYYSQIVNDFQKGDIAEGYSVSREKKESFPLTVTSAQKNPTAFYLCASTRQGYEKLFFGSGTQLSVL.